This T cell receptor (beta chain) was identified during a study of tissue T cells after allogeneic stem cell transplantation. The study, taken as a whole, reports: Shared clones across patients were few; motif clustering revealed tissue-specific shared signatures.

TCRdb's table, derived via immunoSEQ multiplex PCR, lists solely in-frame clones and lacks some. The top ten clones hold around 6.7% of a sample with about 6,300 clones, around 70% of them seen once. GI sites, liver, skin and spleen were taken after median 9.75 post-mortem hours. CDR3 length equals 13 residues. Germline loops: CDR1 MNHEY, CDR2 SMNVEV (reference sequence). Between the trimmed V and J ends, which lost 2 bases and 4 bases, there was a span of 6 bases. The sample holds a few counts of this clone. Its antigen is undetermined. The chain links TRBV27 to TRBJ1-3; D remains unclear. The input for sequencing was tissue from the rectum, taken at autopsy. The TCR comes from a woman between 18 and 50 years old with breast cancer. For the CDR3, the DNA is TGTGCCAGCAGTTTACGGCACGGAAACACCATATATTTT. Protein: CASSLRHGNTIYF.